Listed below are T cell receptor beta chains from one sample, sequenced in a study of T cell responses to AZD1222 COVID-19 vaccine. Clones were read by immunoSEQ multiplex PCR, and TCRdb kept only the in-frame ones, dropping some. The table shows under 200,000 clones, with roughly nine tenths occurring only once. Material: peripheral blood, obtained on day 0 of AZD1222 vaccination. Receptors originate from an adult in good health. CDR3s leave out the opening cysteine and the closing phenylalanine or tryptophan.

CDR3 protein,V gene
ASSWGLAGEETQY,TRBV28
ASSQGSLNYGYT,TRBV19
ASSYGQAEGYT,TRBV5-1
ASSLVMADTEAF,TRBV7-2
ASITSRDRAFLSYEQY,TRBV25-1
ASSEQSGNTIY,TRBV6-1
ASSSQGQGYNEQF,TRBV7-8
ASQLWDRKGVYEQY,TRBV6-4
ASSYSTHGIWQF,TRBV6-5
ASSTVRDREGGANVLT,TRBV19
ASSLGSRRYTEAF,TRBV7-8
ASNPTRNSIEGYT,TRBV3-1/TRBV3-2